Reported below is one T cell receptor beta chain. Its antigen target is currently unknown. No clone much larger than this one lies a single base away; base qualities are absent. To demonstrate the VDJtools post-analysis software, the study profiled TCR beta repertoires from the peripheral blood of 13 young patients with multiple sclerosis. The multiple sclerosis patients were children and adolescents ranging in age from 6 to 15 years. The data belong to a study of post-analysis software for immune sequencing data (dated by TCRdb to the mid-2010s). Context from the whole study: Recorded disease courses included relapsing-remitting, secondary progressive and progressive-relapsing multiple sclerosis, with some patients lacking subtype annotation. A subset of samples was prepared in parallel using single-end sample barcoding, then pooled and co-amplified after Illumina adapter ligation. The patient repertoires were set against under 13 previously published healthy control repertoires from donors whose ages ranged from roughly 6 to 27 years.

Results the study describes overall, beyond this receptor: The control group was slightly older than the multiple sclerosis patient group. Four or five TRBV segments, including TRBV5-6, TRBV5-1 and TRBV20-1, were significantly more frequent in patients than controls. Multiple sclerosis patients had significantly lower normalized Chao1 diversity than controls, a result that suggests substantial peripheral T-cell clonal expansion. When samples were clustered directly using the F measure, samples prepared in the same batch co-clustered strongly, which prompted a batch-effect correction.

CDR1 and CDR2 were assigned from the germline V gene (reference sequence) as GTSNPN and SVGIG. Trimmed from V: 1 base; trimmed from J: 8 bases; junction bases lacking a gene match: 6. The CDR3 measures 13 amino acids from cysteine to phenylalanine. The CDR3 DNA has 39 bases and is translated from base 1. Libraries were prepared through PCR. Sequenced using an Illumina HiSeq 2500. To reduce PCR and sequencing biases, unique molecular identifiers were incorporated into the TCR beta cDNA libraries. Per 1 to 10 million input T cells, roughly 500,000 cDNA molecules were obtained, such that each molecule approximated one T cell. Patient libraries were prepared and sequenced with the same protocol used for the earlier healthy control dataset. Within a given batch, samples were prepared together, multiplexed and sequenced on the same HiSeq lane. For the original study's pipeline: Raw barcoded reads were processed with MIGEC, discarding single-read molecular identifier groups before consensus assembly and CDR3 extraction. Clonotype tables were post-analysed with VDJtools, normalizing diversity by down-sampling all datasets to the smallest sample size. In repertoire overlap clustering, CDR3 amino acid sequences, but not nucleotide sequences, were matched to correct batch-related cross-sample contamination. Through fastp at Q25 and MiXCR, TCRdb rebuilt clones from the public reads, retaining in-frame beta chains. Rows with a matching CDR3 protein are joined into one entry that keeps the most common DNA and genes. Here the V and J calls rest on TCRdb's processing, not on the authors' analysis. The sample table holds around 700,000 distinct CDR3 sequences, of which 55% to 60% were seen once. Of the sample, about 10% falls within the top ten clones.

Specimen: blood. The source is a girl aged 2 to 10 with multiple sclerosis. This receptor chain uses TRBV30 and TRBJ1-1, with 8 bases in between that match TRBD1. In nucleotides, the sequence is TGTGCCTGGAGTGAATCGGGACAGGTCGAAGCTTTCTTT. Translated, this gives CAWSESGQVEAFF. Outside the CDR3, residues come from the reference TRBV30 and TRBJ1-1 proteins, so the full variable domain is: SQTIHQWPATLVQPVGSPLSLECTVEGTSNPNLYWYRQAAGRGLQLLFYSVGIGQISSEVPQNLSASRPQDRQFILSSKKLLLSDSGFYLCAWSESGQVEAFFGQGTRLTVV.